One and the same sample provided the 2 T cell receptor beta chains below, sequenced in a study of CD8 T cells in ankylosing spondylitis. TCRdb analysed the 5' RACE reads with MiXCR anew, one entry per CDR3 protein. Among a few hundred thousand distinct CDR3 sequences listed, approximately 12% were seen once. The specimen was blood, either unsorted or a sorted T cell fraction (not recorded which). Receptors originate from a male donor with ankylosing spondylitis or in good health (not recorded which).

In this sample, this clonotype turned up many times. This rearrangement joins TRBV25-1 to TRBJ2-2; D possibly corresponds to TRBD2 (5 bases). This CDR3 spans 13 amino acids. V lost 6 bases and J 6 bases, leaving 11 bases between the germline ends. Germline V gene data show CDR1 as MGHDK and CDR2 as SYGVNS. The CDR3 loop is CASSPAGAGELFF. In DNA form, the CDR3 reads TGTGCCAGCAGCCCTGCCGGGGCCGGGGAGCTGTTTTTT.

In this sample, this clonotype turned up many times. V usage is TRBV5-1 and J usage is TRBJ2-1; 8 bases fit TRBD2. J was trimmed by 2 bases and V by 4 bases; bases with no gene match: 5. The V gene's germline CDR1 is SGHRS and CDR2 YFSETQ. CDR3 size: 15 residues. CDR3 residues: CASSRTGGPYNEQFF. CDR3 DNA sequence: TGCGCCAGCAGCCGAACGGGGGGGCCCTACAATGAGCAGTTCTTC.